The 26 T cell receptor beta chains below come from one sample, sequenced in a study of OX40 agonist ivuxolimab in advanced cancers. The library was prepared using the immunoSEQ multiplex PCR assay. The immuneACCESS repertoire file appears here via TCRdb, limited to in-frame rearrangements. These files lack a portion of the clones; in checked studies, under half of the deficit traces to unresolved V genes, and the cause of the others is not known. In all, the sample holds around 25,000 clones, and around 80% of those were seen once. The biggest ten clones account for 1.1% to 1.5% of the sample. Source: CD4+ or CD8+ T cells sorted from blood, taken in a trial of the OX40 agonist ivuxolimab. The receptors here all came from an adult with an advanced solid tumor such as melanoma, head and neck, liver or kidney cancer.

This clone has more than one count but fewer than ten. The chain uses TRBV7-6 and TRBJ1-1, with 8 bases identical to TRBD1. The CDR3 totals 13 residues. CDR1 is SGHVS and CDR2 is FNYEAQ in the germline V gene. J gave up 4 bases and V 5 bases, and 3 bases lay outside the gene matches. In nucleotides, the CDR3 is TGTGCCAGCAGCATCACAGGGGGCACTGAAGCTTTCTTT. The encoded protein is CASSITGGTEAFF.

The chain uses TRBV6-1 and TRBJ1-2; tentative D call: TRBD1 (6 bases). The germline gives CDR1 MNHNS, CDR2 SASEGT. This CDR3 region has 15 residues. The V end lost 3 bases, the J end lost 7 bases, and 18 bases lay between the germline ends. For the CDR3, the DNA is TGTGCCAGCAGTGAGCCTTCGGGCAGGGGCGTTGGCTACACCTTC. Encoded protein: CASSEPSGRGVGYTF.

The genes are TRBV2 and TRBJ2-2, with 10 bases aligning to TRBD2. The CDR3 has 13 residues. Germline assignment: CDR1 SNHLY and CDR2 FYNNEI. V trimming: 7 bases; J trimming: 6 bases; junction bases outside the gene matches: 2. CDR3 sequence: CASNLAGAGELFF. The CDR3 DNA sequence: TGTGCCAGCAACCTAGCGGGAGCCGGGGAGCTGTTTTTT. Based on the CDR3 plus reference TRBV2 and TRBJ2-2, the full variable domain is EPEVTQTPSHQVTQMGQEVILRCVPISNHLYFYWYRQILGQKVEFLVSFYNNEISEKSEIFDDQFSVERPDGSNFTLKIRSTKLEDSAMYFCASNLAGAGELFFGEGSRLTVL.

This clone has only one observation. The gene calls are TRBV5-1 and TRBJ2-1; 7 nucleotides agree with TRBD2. V shed 6 bases and J 4 bases; nucleotides not matched to a gene: 10. This CDR3 is 15 amino acids long. Germline V gives CDR1 SGHRS, CDR2 YFSETQ. The CDR3 sequence is CASIPRAGYYNEQFF. Written as DNA, the CDR3 is TGCGCCAGCATCCCACGAGCGGGGTATTACAATGAGCAGTTCTTC.

The chain joins TRBV5-1 to TRBJ2-1; 14 nucleotides line up with TRBD2. Germline V lookup: CDR1 SGHRS, CDR2 YFSETQ. V was clipped by 7 bases and J by 7 bases; unmatched bases: 10. This CDR3 is 16 amino acids long. DNA for the CDR3: TGCGCCAGCGGGACTAGCGGGAGTATGATTGGGAATGAGCAGTTCTTC. As protein: CASGTSGSMIGNEQFF.

This chain connects TRBV5-1 to TRBJ2-2; no clear D. The germline CDR1 and CDR2 sequences are SGHRS and YFSETQ. Between the trimmed V and J ends, which lost 1 base and 6 bases, there was a span of 13 bases. The CDR3 is 15 amino acids. CDR3 nucleotides: TGCGCCAGCAGCTTGTTAGTTGGAGAGGCCGGGGAGCTGTTTTTT. This translates into CASSLLVGEAGELFF.

V gene TRBV5-4 combines with J gene TRBJ1-6; D might be TRBD1 (5 bases). V lost 4 bases, J lost 6 bases, and 14 bases lay in between. This CDR3 spans 15 amino acids. Per the germline V gene, CDR1 is SGHNT and CDR2 is YYREEE (reference sequence). The CDR3 is CASSRGGGTNSPLHF. Here the CDR3 DNA reads TGTGCCAGCAGCCGCGGGGGGGGGACTAATTCACCCCTCCACTTT.

The rearrangement joins TRBV5-1 to TRBJ2-2; D unclear. The CDR3 contains 14 residues. Per germline, CDR1 SGHRS and CDR2 YFSETQ. Trimming cost V 6 bases and J 0 bases, with 9 bases left between them. The chain's CDR3 is CASILTPNTGELFF. CDR3 bases: TGCGCCAGCATCCTGACTCCGAACACCGGGGAGCTGTTTTTT.

The chain links TRBV9 to TRBJ2-1; TRBD2 agrees at 10 bases. The CDR3 consists of 16 residues. In germline, CDR1 is SGDLS, CDR2 YYNGEE. Trimming took 4 bases from V and 6 from J; bases not matched to a gene: 10. DNA of the CDR3: TGTGCCAGCAGCTTTCTAAAAGCGGGGGGGCCCAATGAGCAGTTCTTC. It translates to CASSFLKAGGPNEQFF.

The chain uses TRBV6-5 and TRBJ2-7, with 8 positions matching TRBD1. From germline, CDR1 is MNHEY and CDR2 SVGAGI. This CDR3 comprises 15 residues. V shed 5 bases and J 4 bases; nucleotides not matched to a gene: 10. The CDR3 nucleotides read TGTGCCAGCAGTCACGCGGGACAGGCAAATTACGAGCAGTACTTC. This codes for CASSHAGQANYEQYF.

The J gene is TRBJ2-6, the V gene TRBV4-2, with 10 bases lining up with TRBD1. Germline V gene lookup returns CDR1 LGHNA and CDR2 YNFKEQ. Losses at the gene ends were 1 base for V and 0 bases for J; bases not matched to a gene: 3. The CDR3 covers 18 residues. CDR3 DNA sequence: TGTGCCAGCAGCCAAGTCGGGACAGGGGACTCTGGGGCCAACGTCCTGACTTTC. Translated, it gives CASSQVGTGDSGANVLTF.

The chain carries TRBV5-1 and TRBJ2-1, with TRBD2 as a possible D gene (6 bases). V was clipped by 0 bases and J by 4 bases, with 11 bases between them. Germline V gene lookup returns CDR1 SGHRS and CDR2 YFSETQ. The CDR3 length is 15 residues. CDR3 sequence (DNA): TGCGCCAGCAGCTTGGCGAGCGGGCGGTACAATGAGCAGTTCTTC. Its translation: CASSLASGRYNEQFF.

This rearrangement joins TRBV4-3 to TRBJ2-7; 7 bases match TRBD2. The CDR3 is made up of 18 amino acids. With 3 bases clipped from V and 2 bases from J, the junction kept 16 bases outside the gene matches. Germline V gene data show CDR1 as LGHNA and CDR2 as YSLEER. The CDR3: CASSQANWEGRRTYEQYF. DNA of the CDR3: TGCGCCAGCAGCCAGGCAAATTGGGAGGGCAGGCGAACCTACGAGCAGTACTTC.

This clone was seen only once. The chain combines TRBV6-1 with TRBJ2-1; D could derive from TRBD1 or TRBD2 (5 bases each). The CDR3 runs to 17 residues. Between the trimmed V and J ends, which lost 4 bases and 7 bases, there was a span of 23 bases. Germline V gene data show CDR1 as MNHNS and CDR2 as SASEGT. The CDR3 DNA is TGTGCCAGCAGTGCCTCGTGGAGTCAGGGTGGAGGTAATGAGCAGTTCTTC. Residues: CASSASWSQGGGNEQFF.

The chain joins TRBV4-3 to TRBJ1-4; 8 positions match TRBD1. Trimming removed 0 bases from V and 8 bases from J; junction bases left unmatched: 8. There are 16 residues in the CDR3. Germline CDR1 reads LGHNA; CDR2 reads YSLEER. The CDR3 DNA reads as TGCGCCAGCAGCCAAGATCAATGGACAGGGTACGAAAAACTGTTTTTT. The encoded protein is CASSQDQWTGYEKLFF.

V is TRBV5-1 and J is TRBJ2-3; D remains unclear. V lost 4 bases and J lost 5, with 8 bases in between. The CDR3 runs 12 residues. Germline CDR1 reads SGHRS; CDR2 reads YFSETQ. The chain's CDR3 is CASSPNIDTQYF. The CDR3 DNA is TGCGCCAGCAGCCCCAACATAGATACGCAGTATTTT.

V and J are TRBV6-5 and TRBJ1-6; D might be TRBD1 (6 bases). The germline V gene has CDR1 MNHEY and CDR2 SVGAGI. The CDR3 runs 14 residues. V was trimmed by 5 bases and J by 2 bases, leaving 7 bases between them. The CDR3 DNA reads as TGTGCCAGCAGTGGACAGCCCTATAATTCACCCCTCCACTTT. This gives the protein CASSGQPYNSPLHF.

This clone was counted a few times. The V and J genes are TRBV4-1 and TRBJ2-3; possibly TRBD1 for D (5 bases). The CDR3 totals 16 residues. V gave up 5 bases and J gave up 4 bases, with 19 bases separating them. The germline V gene encodes CDR1 MGHRA and CDR2 YSYEKL. The CDR3 sequence is CASSALAGRAPDTQYF. The CDR3 DNA follows: TGCGCCAGCAGCGCCCTCGCCGGCAGGGCCCCAGATACGCAGTATTTT.

The J gene is TRBJ2-1, the V gene TRBV14; maybe TRBD1 (6 bases). This CDR3 comprises 14 residues. The germline gives CDR1 SGHDN, CDR2 FVKESK. Trimming pared 10 bases from V and 9 bases from J, leaving 22 bases between. CDR3 sequence reads: CATQPALGAGEQFF. The DNA of the CDR3 is TGTGCCACCCAGCCGGCGCTGGGGGCGGGTGAGCAGTTCTTC.

V is TRBV5-1 and J is TRBJ1-4; tentatively, D is TRBD1 (5 bases). The V and J ends lost 4 bases and 14 bases respectively, with 15 bases between them. Germline CDR1 reads SGHRS; CDR2 reads YFSETQ. There are 12 residues in the CDR3. CDR3 DNA: TGCGCCAGCAGCCCGGGACGGGGAGAGCTGTTTTTT. Its protein is CASSPGRGELFF.

Turning to this clone: Additional DNA sequences in this sample encode the identical CDR3. The V and J genes are TRBV14 and TRBJ2-6; D possibly corresponds to TRBD2 (5 bases). This CDR3 is built from 16 residues. Germline V lookup: CDR1 SGHDN, CDR2 FVKESK. V was clipped by 3 bases and J by 0 bases, with 9 bases between them. The CDR3 DNA sequence: TGTGCCAGCAGCCAGGGGAGTTACTCTGGGGCCAACGTCCTGACTTTC. This gives the protein CASSQGSYSGANVLTF.

This clone has a handful of counts. The J gene is TRBJ1-2, the V gene TRBV28, with no clear D. Trimming removed 7 bases at V and 4 bases at J, with 10 bases between. Germline CDR1 is MDHEN and CDR2 is SYDVKM. The CDR3 loop spans 12 amino acids. In DNA, the CDR3 is TGTGCCAGCACCTTGGGGTCCTATGGCTACACCTTC. As protein: CASTLGSYGYTF.

The gene calls are TRBV7-9 and TRBJ2-3, with a tentative D call TRBD2 (5 bases). Per germline, CDR1 SEHNR and CDR2 FQNEAQ (reference sequence). This CDR3 is built from 15 residues. The V end was cut by 1 base, the J end by 5 bases, with 13 bases between. CDR3 sequence (DNA): TGTGCCAGCAGCTTAGGGCAGCGGAGTGGAGATACGCAGTATTTT. This translates into CASSLGQRSGDTQYF. The full variable domain, in which reference TRBV7-9 and TRBJ2-3 provide the parts outside the CDR3, is DTGVSQNPRHKITKRGQNVTFRCDPISEHNRLYWYRQTLGQGPEFLTYFQNEAQLEKSRLLSDRFSAERPKGSFSTLEIQRTEQGDSAMYLCASSLGQRSGDTQYFGPGTRLTVL.

The chain joins TRBV7-2 to TRBJ1-1; D gene uncertain. This CDR3 has 14 residues. The germline CDR1 and CDR2 sequences are SGHTA and FQGNSA. With 5 bases removed from V and 3 bases from J, the gap between germline ends came to 13 bases. CDR3 DNA sequence: TGTGCCAGCAGCCCCCGCCGGGGAGACACTGAAGCTTTCTTT. Residues: CASSPRRGDTEAFF. Filled out from reference TRBV7-2 and TRBJ1-1, the complete variable domain reads GAGVSQSPSNKVTEKGKDVELRCDPISGHTALYWYRQSLGQGLEFLIYFQGNSAPDKSGLPSDRFSAERTGGSVSTLTIQRTQQEDSAVYLCASSPRRGDTEAFFGQGTRLTVV.

The chain employs TRBV9 and TRBJ1-2, with 9 bases aligning to TRBD1. Germline V gene sequence: CDR1 SGDLS, CDR2 YYNGEE. This CDR3 comprises 16 residues. V shed 3 bases and J 8 bases; nucleotides not matched to a gene: 14. CDR3 region: CASSANLRVGTGGYTF. The CDR3 DNA reads as TGTGCCAGCAGCGCGAATCTTAGAGTCGGGACAGGGGGCTACACCTTC.

The chain employs TRBV6-6 and TRBJ2-1, with D tentatively TRBD1 (6 bases). The CDR3 contains 16 residues. The V and J ends lost 1 base and 0 bases respectively, with 10 bases between them. Per germline, CDR1 MNHNY and CDR2 SVGAGI (reference sequence). CDR3 sequence reads: CASSYFTGNSYNEQFF. The DNA of the CDR3 is TGTGCCAGCAGTTACTTTACAGGGAACTCCTACAATGAGCAGTTCTTC.